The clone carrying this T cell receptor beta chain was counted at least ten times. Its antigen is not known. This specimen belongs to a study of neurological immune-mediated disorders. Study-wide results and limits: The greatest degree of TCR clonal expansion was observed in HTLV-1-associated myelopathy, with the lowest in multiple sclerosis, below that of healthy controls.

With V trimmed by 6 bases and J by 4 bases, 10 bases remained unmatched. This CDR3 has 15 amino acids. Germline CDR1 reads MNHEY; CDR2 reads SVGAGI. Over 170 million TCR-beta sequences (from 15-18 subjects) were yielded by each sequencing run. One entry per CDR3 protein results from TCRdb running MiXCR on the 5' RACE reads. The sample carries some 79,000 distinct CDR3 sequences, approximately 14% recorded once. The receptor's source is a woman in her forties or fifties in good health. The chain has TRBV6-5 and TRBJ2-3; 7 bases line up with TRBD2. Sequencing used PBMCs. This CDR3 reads CASSPTSEGPDTQYF. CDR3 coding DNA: TGTGCCAGCAGCCCTACTAGCGAAGGTCCAGATACGCAGTATTTT.